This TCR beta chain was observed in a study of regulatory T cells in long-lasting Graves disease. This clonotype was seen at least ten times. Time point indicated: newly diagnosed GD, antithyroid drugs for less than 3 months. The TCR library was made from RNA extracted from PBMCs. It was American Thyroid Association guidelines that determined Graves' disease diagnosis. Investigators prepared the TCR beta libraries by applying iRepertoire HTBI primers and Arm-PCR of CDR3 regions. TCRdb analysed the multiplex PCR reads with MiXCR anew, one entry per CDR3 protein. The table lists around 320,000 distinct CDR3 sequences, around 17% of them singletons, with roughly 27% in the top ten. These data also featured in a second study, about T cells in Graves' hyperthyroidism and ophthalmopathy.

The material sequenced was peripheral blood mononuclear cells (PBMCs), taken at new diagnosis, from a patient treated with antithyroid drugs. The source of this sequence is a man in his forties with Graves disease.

For the CDR3, the DNA is TGCAGTGCTAGAGATCGGTTGGGCCACGGAACGCAGTATTTT. It is translated as CSARDRLGHGTQYF. The rearrangement uses TRBV20-1 and TRBJ2-3; D is unresolved. The CDR3 runs to 14 residues. Germline V gene data show CDR1 as DFQATT and CDR2 as SNEGSKA (reference sequence). V was trimmed by 0 bases and J by 9 bases, leaving 16 bases between them.